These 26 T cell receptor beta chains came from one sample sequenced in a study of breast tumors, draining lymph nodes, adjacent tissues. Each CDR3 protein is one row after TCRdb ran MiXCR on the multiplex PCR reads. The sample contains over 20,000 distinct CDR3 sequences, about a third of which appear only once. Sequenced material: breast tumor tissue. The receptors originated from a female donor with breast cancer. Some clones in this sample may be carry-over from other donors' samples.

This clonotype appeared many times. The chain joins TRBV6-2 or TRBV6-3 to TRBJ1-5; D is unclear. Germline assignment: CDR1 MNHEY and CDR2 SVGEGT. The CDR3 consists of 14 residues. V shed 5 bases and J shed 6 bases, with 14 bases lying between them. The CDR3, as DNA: TGTGCCAGCAGTCCACAGTACGGGTCTCAGCCCCAGCATTTT. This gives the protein CASSPQYGSQPQHF.

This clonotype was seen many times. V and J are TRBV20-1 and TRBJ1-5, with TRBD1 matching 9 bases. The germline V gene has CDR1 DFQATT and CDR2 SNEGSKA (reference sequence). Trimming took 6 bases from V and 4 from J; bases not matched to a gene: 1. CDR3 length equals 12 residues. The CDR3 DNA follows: TGCAGTGCCGGACAGGGGAATCAGCCCCAGCATTTT. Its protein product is CSAGQGNQPQHF.

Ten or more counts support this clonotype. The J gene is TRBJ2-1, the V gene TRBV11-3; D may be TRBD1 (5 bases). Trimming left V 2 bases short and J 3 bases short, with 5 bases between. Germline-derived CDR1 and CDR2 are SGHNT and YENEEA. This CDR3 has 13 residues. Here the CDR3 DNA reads TGTGCCAGCAGCTTACAGGGCTACAATGAGCAGTTCTTC. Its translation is CASSLQGYNEQFF.

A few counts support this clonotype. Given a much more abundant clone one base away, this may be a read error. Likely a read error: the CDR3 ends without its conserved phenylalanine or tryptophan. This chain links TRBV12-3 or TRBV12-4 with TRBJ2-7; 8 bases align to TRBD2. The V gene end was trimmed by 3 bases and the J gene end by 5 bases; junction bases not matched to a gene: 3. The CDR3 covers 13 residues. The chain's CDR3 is CASSLGSGDEQYS. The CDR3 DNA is TGTGCCAGCAGTTTGGGTAGCGGGGACGAGCAGTACTCC.

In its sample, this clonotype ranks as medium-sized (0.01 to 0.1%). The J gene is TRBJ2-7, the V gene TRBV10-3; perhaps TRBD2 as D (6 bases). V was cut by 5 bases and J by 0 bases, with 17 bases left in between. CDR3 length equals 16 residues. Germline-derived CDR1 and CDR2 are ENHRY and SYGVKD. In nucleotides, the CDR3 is TGTGCCATCAGTCGCGGGAAAGGACCCTCCTCCTACGAGCAGTACTTC. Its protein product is CAISRGKGPSSYEQYF.

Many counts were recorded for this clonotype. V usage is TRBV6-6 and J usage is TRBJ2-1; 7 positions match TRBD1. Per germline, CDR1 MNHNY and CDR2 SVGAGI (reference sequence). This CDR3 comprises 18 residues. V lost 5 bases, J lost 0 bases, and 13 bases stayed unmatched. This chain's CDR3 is CASSDPPGQRVSYNEQFF. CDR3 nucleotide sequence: TGTGCCAGCAGTGACCCGCCGGGACAGCGTGTCTCCTACAATGAGCAGTTCTTC.

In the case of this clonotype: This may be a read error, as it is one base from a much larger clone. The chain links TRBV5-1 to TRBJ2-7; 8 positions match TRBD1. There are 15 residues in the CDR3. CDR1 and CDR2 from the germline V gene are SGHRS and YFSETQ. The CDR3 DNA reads TGCGCCAGCAGCTTGAGGTCAGGACAGGGTGGCGAGCAGCACTTC. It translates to CASSLRSGQGGEQHF.

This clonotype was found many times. CDR3 coding DNA: TGTGCCAGCAGCGAACTAGCGGGAGGACAAGGGGAGCAGTTCTTC. Protein sequence: CASSELAGGQGEQFF. V usage is TRBV4-2 and J usage is TRBJ2-1, with TRBD2 identical over 12 bases. This CDR3 has 15 residues. Looked up from germline, CDR1 is LGHNA and CDR2 is YNFKEQ. Trimming took 5 bases from V and 10 from J; bases not matched to a gene: 9.

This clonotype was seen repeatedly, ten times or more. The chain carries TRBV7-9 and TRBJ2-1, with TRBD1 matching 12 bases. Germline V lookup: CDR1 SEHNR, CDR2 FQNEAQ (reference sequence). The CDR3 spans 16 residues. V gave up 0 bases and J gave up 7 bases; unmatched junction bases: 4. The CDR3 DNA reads TGTGCCAGCAGCTTAGCGGGGACAGGGGGCGCGAATGAGCAGTTCTTC. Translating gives CASSLAGTGGANEQFF. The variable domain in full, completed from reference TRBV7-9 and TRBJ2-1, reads DTGVSQNPRHKITKRGQNVTFRCDPISEHNRLYWYRQTLGQGPEFLTYFQNEAQLEKSRLLSDRFSAERPKGSFSTLEIQRTEQGDSAMYLCASSLAGTGGANEQFFGPGTRLTVL.

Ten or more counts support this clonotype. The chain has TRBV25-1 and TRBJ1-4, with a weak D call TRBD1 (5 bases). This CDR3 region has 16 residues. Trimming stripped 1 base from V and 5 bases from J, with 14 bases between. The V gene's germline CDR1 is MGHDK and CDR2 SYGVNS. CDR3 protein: CASSESPGLTNEKLFF. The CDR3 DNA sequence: TGTGCCAGCAGTGAATCACCGGGACTGACCAATGAAAAACTGTTTTTT.

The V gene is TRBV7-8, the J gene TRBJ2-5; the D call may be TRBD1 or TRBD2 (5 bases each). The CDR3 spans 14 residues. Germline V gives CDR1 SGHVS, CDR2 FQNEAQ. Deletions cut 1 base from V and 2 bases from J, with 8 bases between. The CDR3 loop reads CASSLGEGQETQYF. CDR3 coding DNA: TGTGCCAGCAGCTTAGGAGAGGGGCAAGAGACCCAGTACTTC.

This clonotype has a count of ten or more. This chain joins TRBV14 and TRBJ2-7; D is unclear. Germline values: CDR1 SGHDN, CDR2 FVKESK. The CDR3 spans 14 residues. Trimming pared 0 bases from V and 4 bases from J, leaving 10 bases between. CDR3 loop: CASSQELGEYEQYF. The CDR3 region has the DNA TGTGCCAGCAGCCAAGAGTTAGGCGAGTACGAGCAGTACTTC. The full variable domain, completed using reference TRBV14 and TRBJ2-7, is EAGVTQFPSHSVIEKGQTVTLRCDPISGHDNLYWYRRVMGKEIKFLLHFVKESKQDESGMPNNRFLAERTGGTYSTLKVQPAELEDSGVYFCASSQELGEYEQYFGPGTRLTVT.

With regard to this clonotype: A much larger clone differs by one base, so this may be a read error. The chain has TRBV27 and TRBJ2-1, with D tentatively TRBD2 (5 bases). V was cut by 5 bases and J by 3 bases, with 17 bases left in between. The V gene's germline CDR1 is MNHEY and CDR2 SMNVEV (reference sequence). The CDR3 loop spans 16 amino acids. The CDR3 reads CASSPRVSVSYNEQFF. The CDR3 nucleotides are TGTGCCAGCAGTCCGCGTGTTAGCGTGAGCTACAATGAGCAGTTCTTC.

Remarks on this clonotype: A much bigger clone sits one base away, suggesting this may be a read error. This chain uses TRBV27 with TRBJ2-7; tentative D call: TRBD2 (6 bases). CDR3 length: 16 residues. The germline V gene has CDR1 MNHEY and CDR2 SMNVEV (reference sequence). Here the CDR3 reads CVSRFSAEGSFHEQYF. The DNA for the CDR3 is TGTGTCAGCAGATTTTCGGCGGAGGGTTCCTTCCACGAGCAGTACTTC.

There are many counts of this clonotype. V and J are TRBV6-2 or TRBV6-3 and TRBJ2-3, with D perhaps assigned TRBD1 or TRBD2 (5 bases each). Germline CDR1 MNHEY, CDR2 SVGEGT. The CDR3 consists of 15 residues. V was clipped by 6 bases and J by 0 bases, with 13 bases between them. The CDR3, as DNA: TGTGCCAGCAGCCAAGGGACGCTTAGCACAGATACGCAGTATTTT. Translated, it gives CASSQGTLSTDTQYF.

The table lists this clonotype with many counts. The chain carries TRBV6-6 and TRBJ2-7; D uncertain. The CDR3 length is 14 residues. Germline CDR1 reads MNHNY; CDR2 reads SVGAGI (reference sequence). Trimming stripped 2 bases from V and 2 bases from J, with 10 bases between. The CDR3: CASSYESVPYEQYF. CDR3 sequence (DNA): TGTGCCAGCAGTTACGAAAGCGTACCCTACGAGCAGTACTTC.

CDR3 in amino acids: CSARDRQGVDEKLFF. In DNA, the CDR3 is TGCAGTGCTAGAGATCGGCAGGGGGTGGATGAAAAACTGTTTTTT. The chain joins TRBV20-1 to TRBJ1-4; the match to TRBD1 covers 7 bases. Germline CDR1 and CDR2: DFQATT and SNEGSKA (reference sequence). This CDR3 has 15 amino acids. With V trimmed by 0 bases and J by 6 bases, 7 bases remained unmatched.

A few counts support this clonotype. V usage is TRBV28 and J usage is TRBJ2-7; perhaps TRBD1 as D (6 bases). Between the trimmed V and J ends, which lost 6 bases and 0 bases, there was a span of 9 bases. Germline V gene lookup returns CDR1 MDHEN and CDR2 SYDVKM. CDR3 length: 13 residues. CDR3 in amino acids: CASRRDTSYEQYF. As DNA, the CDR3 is TGTGCCAGCAGAAGGGACACCTCCTACGAGCAGTACTTC.

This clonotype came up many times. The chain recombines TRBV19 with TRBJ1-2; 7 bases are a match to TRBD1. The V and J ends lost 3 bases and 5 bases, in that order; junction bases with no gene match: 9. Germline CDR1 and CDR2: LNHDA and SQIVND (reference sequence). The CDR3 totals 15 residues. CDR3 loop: CASSIFGQVYYGYTF. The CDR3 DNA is TGTGCCAGTAGTATCTTTGGACAGGTCTATTATGGCTACACCTTC. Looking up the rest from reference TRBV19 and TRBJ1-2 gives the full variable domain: DGGITQSPKYLFRKEGQNVTLSCEQNLNHDAMYWYRQDPGQGLRLIYYSQIVNDFQKGDIAEGYSVSREKKESFPLTVTSAQKNPTAFYLCASSIFGQVYYGYTFGSGTRLTVV.

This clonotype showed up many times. CDR3 nucleotides: TGTGCCAGCAGCTTGACCGGGAACACCGGGGAGCTGTTTTTT. This translates into CASSLTGNTGELFF. This chain links TRBV5-4 with TRBJ2-2; D is ambiguous. CDR3 length: 14 residues. Germline CDR1 and CDR2: SGHNT and YYREEE (reference sequence). Trimming stripped 1 base from V and 1 base from J, with 5 bases between.

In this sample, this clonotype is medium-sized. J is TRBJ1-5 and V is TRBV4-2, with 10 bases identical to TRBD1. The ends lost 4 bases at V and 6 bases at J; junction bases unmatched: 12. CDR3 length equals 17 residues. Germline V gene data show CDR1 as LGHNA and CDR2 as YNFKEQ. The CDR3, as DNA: TGTGCCAGCAGCCCCCACGACAGGGGGCAAGGTATTCAGCCCCAGCATTTT. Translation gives CASSPHDRGQGIQPQHF.

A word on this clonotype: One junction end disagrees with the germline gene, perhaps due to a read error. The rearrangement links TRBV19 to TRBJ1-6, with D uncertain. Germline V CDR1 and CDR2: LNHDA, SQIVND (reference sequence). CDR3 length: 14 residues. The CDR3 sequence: CASKGVQHNLPLHF. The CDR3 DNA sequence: TGTGCTAGTAAAGGAGTACAGCATAATTTACCCCTCCACTTT.

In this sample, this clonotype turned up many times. The CDR3 DNA sequence: TGTGCCAGCAGATCGGGACTAGCGGGAGTCTTTAATGAGCAGTTCTTC. Translation gives CASRSGLAGVFNEQFF. V gene TRBV4-2 combines with J gene TRBJ2-1, with 14 bases lining up with TRBD2. V lost 6 bases, J lost 7 bases, and 8 bases stayed unmatched. The CDR3 is made up of 16 amino acids. Germline CDR1 LGHNA, CDR2 YNFKEQ.

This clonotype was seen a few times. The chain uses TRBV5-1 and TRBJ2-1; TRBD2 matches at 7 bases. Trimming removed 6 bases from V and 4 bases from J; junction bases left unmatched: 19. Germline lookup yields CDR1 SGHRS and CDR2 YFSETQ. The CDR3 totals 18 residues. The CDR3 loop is CASKSSTSGGGTYNEQFF. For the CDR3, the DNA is TGCGCCAGCAAGTCATCTACCAGCGGCGGGGGTACTTACAATGAGCAGTTCTTC. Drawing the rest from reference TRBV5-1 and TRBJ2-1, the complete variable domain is KAGVTQTPRYLIKTRGQQVTLSCSPISGHRSVSWYQQTPGQGLQFLFEYFSETQRNKGNFPGRFSGRQFSNSRSEMNVSTLELGDSALYLCASKSSTSGGGTYNEQFFGPGTRLTVL.

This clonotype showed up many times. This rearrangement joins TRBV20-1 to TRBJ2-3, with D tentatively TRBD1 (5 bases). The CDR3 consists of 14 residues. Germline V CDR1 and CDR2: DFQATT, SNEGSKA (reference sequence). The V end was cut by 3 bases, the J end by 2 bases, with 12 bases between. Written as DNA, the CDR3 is TGCAGTGCTAGGCCGACAGTTTACACAGATACGCAGTATTTT. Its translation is CSARPTVYTDTQYF.

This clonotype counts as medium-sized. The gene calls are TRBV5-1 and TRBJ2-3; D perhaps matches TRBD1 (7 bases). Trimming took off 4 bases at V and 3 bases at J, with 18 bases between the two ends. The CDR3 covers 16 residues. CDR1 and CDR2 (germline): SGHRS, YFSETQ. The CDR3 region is CASSRRRGQGTDTQYF. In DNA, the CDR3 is TGCGCCAGCAGCCGGCGGAGGGGGCAGGGGACAGATACGCAGTATTTT.